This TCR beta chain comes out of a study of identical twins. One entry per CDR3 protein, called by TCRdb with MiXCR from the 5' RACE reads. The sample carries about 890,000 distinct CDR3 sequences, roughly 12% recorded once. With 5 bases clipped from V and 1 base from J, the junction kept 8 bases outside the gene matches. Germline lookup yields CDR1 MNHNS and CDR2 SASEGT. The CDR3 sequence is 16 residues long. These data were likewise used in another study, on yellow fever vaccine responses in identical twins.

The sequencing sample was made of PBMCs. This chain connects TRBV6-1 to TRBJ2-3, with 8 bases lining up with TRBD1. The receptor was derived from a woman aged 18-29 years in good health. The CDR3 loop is CASSTLPGQGTDTQYF. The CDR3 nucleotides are TGTGCCAGCAGTACCCTCCCGGGACAGGGCACAGATACGCAGTATTTT.